Below, 5 T cell receptor beta chains from the same sample are listed, as sequenced in a study of T cell repertoires in cytomegalovirus infection. TCRdb reprocessed the reads with MiXCR, giving one entry per CDR3 protein. The sample yields some 390,000 distinct CDR3 sequences, 15% to 20% seen once. Sequencing used PBMCs. These TCRs come from a human donor in good health (CMV status not recorded). Some clones in this sample may be carry-over from other donors' samples.

This clonotype has just a few counts. V usage is TRBV2 and J usage is TRBJ1-5; no definite D call. The CDR3 contains 14 residues. Germline V gene sequence: CDR1 SNHLY, CDR2 FYNNEI. V gave up 4 bases and J gave up 0 bases, with 7 bases separating them. The CDR3 DNA sequence: TGTGCCAGCAGTGGGCCATATAGCAATCAGCCCCAGCATTTT. Its translation is CASSGPYSNQPQHF.

The V call is TRBV2, the J call TRBJ2-5; D is uncertain. The germline V and J ends were trimmed by 5 bases and 5 bases, with 18 bases remaining between them. The germline gives CDR1 SNHLY, CDR2 FYNNEI. The CDR3 length is 15 residues. CDR3 sequence reads: CASSRLDPLLETQYF. CDR3 bases: TGTGCCAGCAGTCGGCTAGATCCCCTCTTGGAGACCCAGTACTTC. Variable domain in full (rest from reference TRBV2 and TRBJ2-5): EPEVTQTPSHQVTQMGQEVILRCVPISNHLYFYWYRQILGQKVEFLVSFYNNEISEKSEIFDDQFSVERPDGSNFTLKIRSTKLEDSAMYFCASSRLDPLLETQYFGPGTRLLVL.

Many counts were recorded for this clonotype. This chain joins TRBV12-3 or TRBV12-4 and TRBJ2-3, with D perhaps matching TRBD2 (6 bases). The CDR3 loop spans 17 amino acids. V shed 3 bases and J shed 2 bases, with 18 bases lying between them. The CDR3 bases are TGTGCCAGCAGTTTTGAAAGCGGGTTCCCTCCCACAGATACGCAGTATTTT. Residues: CASSFESGFPPTDTQYF.

This clonotype was observed a few times. The V and J genes are TRBV2 and TRBJ1-5, with 8 nucleotides matching TRBD1. The trim removed 6 bases at V and 6 bases at J, leaving 4 bases unmatched. Germline V gene lookup returns CDR1 SNHLY and CDR2 FYNNEI. The CDR3 totals 13 residues. CDR3 nucleotides: TGTGCCAGCAGCAGGGGGCTGGTTCAGCCCCAGCATTTT. Amino acid sequence: CASSRGLVQPQHF.

The gene calls are TRBV29-1 and TRBJ2-5; maybe TRBD2 (6 bases). Trimming cost V 6 bases and J 1 base, with 12 bases left between them. This CDR3 comprises 13 residues. Germline values: CDR1 SQVTM, CDR2 ANQGSEA. The CDR3 region has the DNA TGCAGCGTCATGGAGGGCCCCCAAGAGACCCAGTACTTC. It specifies CSVMEGPQETQYF. The full variable domain, its missing parts supplied by reference TRBV29-1 and TRBJ2-5, is SAVISQKPSRDICQRGTSLTIQCQVDSQVTMMFWYRQQPGQSLTLIATANQGSEATYESGFVIDKFPISRPNLTFSTLTVSNMSPEDSSIYLCSVMEGPQETQYFGPGTRLLVL.